Sequencing of this T cell receptor beta chain was carried out in a study of regulatory T cells in long-lasting Graves disease. Combining iRepertoire HTBI primers with Arm-PCR of CDR3 regions, the authors built TCR beta libraries. Per the study methods: Identification across samples found some 60 TRBV and about 15 TRBJ segments. TCRdb itself ran the multiplex PCR reads through MiXCR, one entry per CDR3 protein. The V and J calls and clone size come from TCRdb's table, not from the authors' own analysis. The table includes 700,000 or so distinct CDR3 sequences, about 30% detected once. Germline lookup yields CDR1 DFQATT and CDR2 SNEGSKA (reference sequence). The CDR3 is made up of 12 amino acids. The V and J ends lost 4 bases and 6 bases, in that order; junction bases with no gene match: 3. Time point described: persistent/refractory GD, antithyroid drugs over 5 years with positive TRAb. The authors made the TCR library using RNA they extracted from PBMCs. Diagnoses of Graves' disease were made by American Thyroid Association guidelines.

The V call is TRBV20-1, the J call TRBJ1-5; 7 bases are shared with TRBD1. The sample here was peripheral blood mononuclear cells (PBMCs), taken when the disease was refractory, from a patient treated with antithyroid drugs. This clonotype originated in a female donor with Graves disease. Here the CDR3 DNA reads TGCAGTGCTACAGGGGGAAGTCAGCCCCAGCATTTT. As protein: CSATGGSQPQHF.